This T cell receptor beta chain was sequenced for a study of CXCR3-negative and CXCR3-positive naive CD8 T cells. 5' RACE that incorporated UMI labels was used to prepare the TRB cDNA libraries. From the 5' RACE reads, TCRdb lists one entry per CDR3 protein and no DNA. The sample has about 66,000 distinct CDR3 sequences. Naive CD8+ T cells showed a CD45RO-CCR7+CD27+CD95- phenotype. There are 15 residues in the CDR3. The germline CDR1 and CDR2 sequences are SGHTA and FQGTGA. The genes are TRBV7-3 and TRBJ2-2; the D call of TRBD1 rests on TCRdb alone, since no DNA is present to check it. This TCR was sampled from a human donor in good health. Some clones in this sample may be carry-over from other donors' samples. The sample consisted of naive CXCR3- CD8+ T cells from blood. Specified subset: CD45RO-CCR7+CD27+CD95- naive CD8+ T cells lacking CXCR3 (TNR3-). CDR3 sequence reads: CASSRDQWNTGELFF.